This T cell receptor (beta chain) is from a study of T cell responses to AZD1222 COVID-19 vaccine. Second doses at about 4 or about 12 weeks were pooled. Profiling relied on immunoSEQ multiplex PCR, and the TCRdb table lists in-frame clones only, not all of them. The sample comprises approximately 30,000 clones, about 80% of which are singletons, and roughly 4% rests with the top ten. Study observations and caveats: Repertoires in all cases were sampled only once the peak T cell response had passed. The CD4 TCRs associated with vaccination extended across spike and predominated at 160-218 and 743-854. The study identified only five to seven AZD1222 recipients as seropositive at baseline.

V shed 5 bases and J shed 3 bases, with 16 bases lying between them. Germline V lookup: CDR1 SGHRS, CDR2 YFSETQ. The CDR3 length is 15 residues. Worth noting for this clone: What it recognizes is unknown.

Sequenced material: peripheral blood, taken 28 days after the second AZD1222 dose. This clonotype was sampled from an adult who received the AZD1222 COVID-19 vaccine. The V and J genes are TRBV5-1 and TRBJ2-3, with a possible D match to TRBD2 (6 bases). The chain's CDR3 is CASSWGTPSTDTQYF. For the CDR3, the DNA is TGCGCCAGCAGTTGGGGGACTCCAAGTACAGATACGCAGTATTTT.